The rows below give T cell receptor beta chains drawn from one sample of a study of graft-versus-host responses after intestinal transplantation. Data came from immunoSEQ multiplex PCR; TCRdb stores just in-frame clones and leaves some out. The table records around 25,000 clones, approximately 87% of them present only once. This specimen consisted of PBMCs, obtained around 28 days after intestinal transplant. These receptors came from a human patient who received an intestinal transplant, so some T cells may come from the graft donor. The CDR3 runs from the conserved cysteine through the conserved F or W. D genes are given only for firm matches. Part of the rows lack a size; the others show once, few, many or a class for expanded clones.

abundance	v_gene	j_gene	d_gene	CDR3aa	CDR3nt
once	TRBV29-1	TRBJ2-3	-	CSVYNTDTQYF	TGCAGCGTCTACAACACAGATACGCAGTATTTT
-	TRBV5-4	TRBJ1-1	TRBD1	CASSLGGTGDTEAFF	TGTGCCAGCAGCTTGGGAGGGACAGGGGACACTGAAGCTTTCTTT
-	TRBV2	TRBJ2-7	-	CASSYYRSEQYF	TGTGCCAGCAGTTACTATAGATCCGAGCAGTACTTC
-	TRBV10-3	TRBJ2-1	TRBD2	CAISDRGLAGGQDNEQFF	TGTGCCATCAGTGACCGAGGACTAGCGGGGGGGCAGGACAATGAGCAGTTCTTC
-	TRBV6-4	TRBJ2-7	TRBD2	CASRLGTRPFYEQYF	TGTGCCAGCAGGCTAGGGACTAGACCCTTCTACGAGCAGTACTTC
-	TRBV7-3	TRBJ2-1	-	CASSLLADSSYNEQFF	TGTGCCAGCAGCTTATTGGCAGACAGCTCCTACAATGAGCAGTTCTTC
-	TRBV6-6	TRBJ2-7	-	CASSYRRGREEQYF	TGTGCCAGCAGTTACAGAAGGGGGCGGGAGGAGCAGTACTTC
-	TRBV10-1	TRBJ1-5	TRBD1	CASGLGDRGHHSNQPQHF	TGCGCCAGCGGACTCGGGGACAGGGGCCACCATAGCAATCAGCCCCAGCATTTT
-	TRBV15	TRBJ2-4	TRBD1	CATSSSRQGNIQYF	TGTGCCACCAGCAGTTCTCGACAGGGGAACATTCAGTACTTC
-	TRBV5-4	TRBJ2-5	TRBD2	CASSPAGVGREQYF	TGTGCCAGCAGCCCCGCGGGAGTCGGAAGGGAGCAGTACTTC
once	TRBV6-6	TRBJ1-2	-	CASSYSANNYGYTF	TGTGCCAGCAGTTACTCAGCGAATAACTATGGCTACACCTTC
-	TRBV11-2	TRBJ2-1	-	CASSRLSWSSYNEQFF	TGTGCCAGCAGCCGCCTAAGTTGGAGCTCCTACAATGAGCAGTTCTTC
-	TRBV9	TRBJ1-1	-	CASSVAPGEPEAFF	TGTGCCAGCAGCGTAGCCCCGGGAGAGCCTGAAGCTTTCTTT
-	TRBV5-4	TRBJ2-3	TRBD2	CASSANRGLAPTDTQYF	TGTGCCAGCAGCGCCAATCGCGGACTAGCACCCACAGATACGCAGTATTTT
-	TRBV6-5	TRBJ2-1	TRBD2	CASRLAGGPGEQFF	TGTGCCAGCAGATTAGCGGGAGGGCCCGGTGAGCAGTTCTTC
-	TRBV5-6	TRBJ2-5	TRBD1	CASSLPSTGGKETQYF	TGTGCCAGCAGCCTCCCCTCGACAGGGGGGAAAGAGACCCAGTACTTC
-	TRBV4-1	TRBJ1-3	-	CASSQDIPQGAGNTIYF	TGCGCCAGCAGCCAAGATATTCCGCAGGGTGCTGGAAACACCATATATTTT
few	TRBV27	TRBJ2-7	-	CASSAGTNYEQYF	TGTGCCAGCAGCGCCGGGACAAACTACGAGCAGTACTTC
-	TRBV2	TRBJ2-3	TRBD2	CASKGPAGGRDTQYF	TGTGCCAGCAAGGGGCCAGCGGGAGGGAGGGATACGCAGTATTTT
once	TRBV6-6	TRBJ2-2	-	CASGQGINTGELFF	TGTGCCAGCGGTCAGGGGATTAACACCGGGGAGCTGTTTTTT
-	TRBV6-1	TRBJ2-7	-	CASSEGHYEQYF	TGTGCCAGCAGTGAAGGACACTACGAGCAGTACTTC
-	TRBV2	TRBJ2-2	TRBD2	CASYRLARNTGELFF	TGTGCCAGCTACCGACTAGCGCGGAACACCGGGGAGCTGTTTTTT
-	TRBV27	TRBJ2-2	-	CASSLSWNGELFF	TGTGCCAGCAGTTTAAGTTGGAACGGGGAGCTGTTTTTT
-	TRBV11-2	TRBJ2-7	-	CASSLGGDTSSYEQYF	TGTGCCAGCAGCTTAGGGGGGGATACCAGCTCCTACGAGCAGTACTTC
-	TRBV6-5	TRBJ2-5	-	CASSSPKTQYF	TGTGCCAGCAGTTCTCCCAAGACCCAGTACTTC
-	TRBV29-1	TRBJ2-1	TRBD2	CSVEGTSGRGDNEQFF	TGCAGCGTTGAAGGGACTAGCGGGAGGGGAGACAATGAGCAGTTCTTC
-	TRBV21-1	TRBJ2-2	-	CASSKRTGLNTGELFF	TGTGCCAGCAGCAAAAGGACAGGACTGAACACCGGGGAGCTGTTTTTT
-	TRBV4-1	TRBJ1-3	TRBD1	CASSPRTGQRSGNTIYF	TGCGCCAGCAGCCCCCGGACGGGACAGCGCTCTGGAAACACCATATATTTT
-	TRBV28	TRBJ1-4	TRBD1	CASSWTGGVTNEKLFF	TGTGCCAGCAGTTGGACAGGGGGCGTAACTAATGAAAAACTGTTTTTT
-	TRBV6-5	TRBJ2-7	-	CASSLGGKAYEQYF	TGTGCCAGCAGTTTAGGCGGAAAGGCCTACGAGCAGTACTTC
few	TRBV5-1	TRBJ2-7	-	CASSLDRDYEQYF	TGCGCCAGCAGCTTGGACAGGGACTACGAGCAGTACTTC
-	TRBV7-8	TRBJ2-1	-	CASSLVATSLNEQFF	TGTGCCAGCAGCTTAGTAGCCACTAGTCTGAATGAGCAGTTCTTC
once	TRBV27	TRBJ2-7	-	CASSLYFSYEQYF	TGTGCCAGCAGTTTATACTTCTCCTACGAGCAGTACTTC
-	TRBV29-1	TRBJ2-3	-	CSVEHEDPRSTTDTQYF	TGCAGCGTTGAACACGAGGACCCTCGCTCCACCACAGATACGCAGTATTTT
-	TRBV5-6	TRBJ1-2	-	CASSLDRNSGYTF	TGTGCCAGCAGCCTCGACAGAAACTCCGGCTACACCTTC
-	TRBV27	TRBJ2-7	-	CASRSEKVGWEQYF	TGTGCCAGCAGGTCAGAAAAAGTTGGGTGGGAGCAGTACTTC
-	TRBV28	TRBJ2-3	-	CASKPTRARLGTDTQYF	TGTGCCAGTAAGCCGACAAGGGCCCGATTGGGCACAGATACGCAGTATTTT
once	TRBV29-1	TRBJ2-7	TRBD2	CSVEGLAGGIYEQYF	TGCAGCGTTGAAGGACTAGCGGGGGGAATCTACGAGCAGTACTTC
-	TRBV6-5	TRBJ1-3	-	CASSADKTDGNTIYF	TGTGCCAGCAGTGCAGACAAGACGGATGGAAACACCATATATTTT
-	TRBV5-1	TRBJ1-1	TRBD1	CASSFDQGVEAFF	TGCGCCAGCAGCTTCGATCAGGGGGTAGAAGCTTTCTTT
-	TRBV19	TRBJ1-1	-	CASQHTLTLNTEAFF	TGTGCCAGCCAACATACACTCACCCTGAACACTGAAGCTTTCTTT
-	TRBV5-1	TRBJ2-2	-	CASSLQGPGELFF	TGCGCCAGCAGCTTGCAGGGGCCCGGGGAGCTGTTTTTT
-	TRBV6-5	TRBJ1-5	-	CASSEKGPRQPQHF	TGTGCCAGCAGTGAAAAGGGACCCAGACAGCCCCAGCATTTT
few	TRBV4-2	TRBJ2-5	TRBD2	CASSQGLAGGGLETQYF	TGTGCCAGCAGCCAAGGACTAGCGGGAGGGGGTCTGGAGACCCAGTACTTC
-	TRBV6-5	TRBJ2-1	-	CASSYSQGYNEQFF	TGTGCCAGCAGTTACTCGCAGGGCTACAATGAGCAGTTCTTC
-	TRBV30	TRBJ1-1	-	CAWTPRAVVMNTEAFF	TGTGCCTGGACCCCCAGGGCCGTAGTTATGAACACTGAAGCTTTCTTT
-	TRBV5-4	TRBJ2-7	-	CASSLESRRYEQYF	TGTGCCAGCAGCTTGGAGAGTCGACGGTACGAGCAGTACTTC
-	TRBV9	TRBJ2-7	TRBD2	CASSPGTSGGPFSYEQYF	TGTGCCAGCAGCCCTGGGACTAGCGGGGGCCCTTTCTCCTACGAGCAGTACTTC
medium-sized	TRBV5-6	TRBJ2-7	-	CASSPPFGPTYEQYF	TGTGCCAGCAGCCCCCCGTTTGGGCCAACCTACGAGCAGTACTTC
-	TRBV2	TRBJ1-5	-	CASSLRGTYQPQHF	TGTGCCAGCAGCCTCAGGGGCACCTATCAGCCCCAGCATTTT
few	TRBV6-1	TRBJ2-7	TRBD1	CASRNRDRAYEQYF	TGTGCCAGCAGAAACCGGGACAGGGCTTACGAGCAGTACTTC
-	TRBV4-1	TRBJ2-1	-	CASSPPGAGLGERFF	TGCGCCAGCAGCCCCCCTGGGGCAGGTCTAGGGGAGAGGTTCTTC
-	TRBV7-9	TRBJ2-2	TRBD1	CASSFYRGQDGELFF	TGTGCCAGCAGCTTCTACAGGGGGCAAGACGGGGAGCTGTTTTTT
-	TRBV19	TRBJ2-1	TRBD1	CASSTGQGRDEQFF	TGTGCCAGTAGTACGGGACAGGGTAGGGATGAGCAGTTCTTC
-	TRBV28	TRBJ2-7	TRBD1	CASRGQGSEQYF	TGTGCCAGCAGGGGACAGGGGTCCGAGCAGTACTTC
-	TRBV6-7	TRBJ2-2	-	CASSTGTRKTGELFF	TGTGCCAGCAGCACCGGGACACGGAAAACCGGGGAGCTGTTTTTT
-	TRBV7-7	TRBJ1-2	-	CASSRGNKCRKTYGF	TGTGCCAGCAGCCGGGGGAATAAGTGCCGAAAGACCTATGGCTTC
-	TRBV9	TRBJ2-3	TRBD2	CASSVESGRVWPDTQYF	TGTGCCAGCAGCGTAGAGAGCGGGAGGGTGTGGCCAGATACGCAGTATTTT
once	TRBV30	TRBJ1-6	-	CAWSGEGLPSSSPLHF	TGTGCCTGGAGTGGGGAGGGACTCCCCTCGAGTTCACCCCTCCACTTT
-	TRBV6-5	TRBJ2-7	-	CASSFDRIQRYEQYF	TGTGCCAGCAGTTTCGACAGGATACAGAGGTACGAGCAGTACTTC